Listed here are 22 T cell receptor beta chains from one sample, sequenced in a study of T cells in women clearing cervical HPV infection. The data were produced by immunoSEQ multiplex PCR, yet TCRdb's version contains in-frame clones alone and is incomplete. There are 9,000 to 15,000 clones in the sample, with under 25% held by the top ten. Sequences were obtained from blood buffy coat. These receptors came from a woman aged 18 to 75 with a cervical HPV16 infection that either progressed to CIN3+ or cleared (not recorded which).

By frequency, this clone is medium-sized. The read ends 3 residues shy of where the CDR3 ends; the end is completed using the germline J gene. The rearrangement links TRBV6-1 to TRBJ2-3, with D perhaps TRBD1 (6 bases). CDR1 and CDR2 from the germline V gene are MNHNS and SASEGT. CDR3 size: 16 residues. Trimming left V 0 bases short and J 3 bases short, with 13 bases between. This chain's CDR3 is CASSEAQGRKTDTQYF. CDR3 DNA, as far as it was read: TGTGCCAGCAGTGAAGCTCAGGGGAGAAAGACAGATACG.

Comments on this clone: The CDR3 goes on 3 residues after the read ends, and that part is filled in from the germline J gene. Other DNA sequences from this sample encode an identical CDR3 as well. The J gene is TRBJ2-7, the V gene TRBV29-1, with D possibly being TRBD1 (7 bases). Trimming stripped 3 bases from V and 6 bases from J, with 18 bases between. CDR3 length equals 14 residues. Germline values: CDR1 SQVTM, CDR2 ANQGSEA. The CDR3 bases that were read are TGCAGCGTTGACAGGGGGGCGCTCAGCGGCGAG. Its translation: CSVDRGALSGE. The full CDR3 protein reads CSVDRGALSGEQYF.

This clone is deemed medium-sized by its frequency. The observed sequence ends 3 residues before the CDR3 terminus, with the missing tail filled in from the germline J gene. The gene calls are TRBV14 and TRBJ1-1; TRBD1 agrees at 8 bases. Per germline, CDR1 SGHDN and CDR2 FVKESK. The CDR3 covers 16 residues. J lost 2 bases, V lost 2 bases, and 7 bases had no gene match. CDR3 bases read: TGTGCCAGCAGCCAAAGGACAGGGATGTCCAACACTGAA. Encoded protein: CASSQRTGMSNTE. The CDR3 reads in full as CASSQRTGMSNTEAFF.

By frequency, this clone is medium-sized (0.01 to 0.1%). CDR3 residues: CASRGLKAEKLFF. CDR3 bases read: TGTGCCAGCAGGGGCCTCAAAGCCGAAAAA. The chain couples TRBV2 to TRBJ1-4; D ambiguous. The read ends 3 residues early relative to the CDR3; the germline J gene fills the gap. CDR1 and CDR2 from the germline V gene are SNHLY and FYNNEI. This CDR3 comprises 13 residues. Deletions cut 6 bases from V and 8 bases from J, with 13 bases between.

To note about this clone: The read ends 3 residues before the CDR3 terminus; that terminus is restored from the germline J gene. The rearrangement links TRBV20-1 to TRBJ1-1; D possibly corresponds to TRBD1 (5 bases). With 6 bases removed from V and 1 base from J, the gap between germline ends came to 18 bases. The CDR3 has 15 amino acids. Germline-derived CDR1 and CDR2 are DFQATT and SNEGSKA (reference sequence). CDR3 in amino acids: CSAPQGHGGNTEAFF. CDR3 DNA (partial): TGCAGTGCACCCCAGGGTCACGGGGGGAACACTGAA.

Details on this clone: The missing CDR3 end, 3 residues past where the read stops, is filled in from the germline J gene. This chain links TRBV30 with TRBJ2-7; D assignment may be TRBD1 or TRBD2 (5 bases each). V was pared by 0 bases and J by 6 bases, with 9 bases between. The CDR3 consists of 12 residues. Germline lookup yields CDR1 GTSNPN and CDR2 SVGIG (reference sequence). The CDR3 region is CAWSVVRGEQYF. CDR3 DNA, as far as it was read: TGTGCCTGGAGTGTTGTGAGGGGCGAG.

With regard to this clone: With the read ending 3 residues before the CDR3 end, the germline J gene is used to fill in that end. The chain employs TRBV7-6 and TRBJ1-2; weak D call: TRBD1 (6 bases). With 4 bases removed from V and 1 base from J, the gap between germline ends came to 13 bases. CDR1 is SGHVS and CDR2 is FNYEAQ in the germline V gene. The CDR3 covers 15 residues. CDR3 sequence: CASSWIQGDNYGYTF. CDR3 bases read: TGTGCCAGCAGCTGGATACAGGGTGATAACTATGGC.

This clone is identified as medium-sized (0.01 to 0.1%) from frequency. The read ends 3 residues shy of where the CDR3 ends; the end is completed using the germline J gene. The gene calls are TRBV10-3 and TRBJ2-1, with D maybe TRBD2 (5 bases). The V end was cut by 10 bases, the J end by 4 bases, with 17 bases between. CDR3 size: 14 residues. Germline lookup yields CDR1 ENHRY and CDR2 SYGVKD. Here the CDR3 reads CATKFSDLYNEQFF. The DNA read from the CDR3 is TGTGCCACCAAGTTTAGCGATTTATACAATGAG.

On this clone: The read stops 3 residues short of the end of the CDR3; the missing end is completed from the germline J gene. The gene calls are TRBV30 and TRBJ1-4; no reliable D call. Trimming cost V 2 bases and J 0 bases, with 7 bases left between them. Germline V gene data show CDR1 as GTSNPN and CDR2 as SVGIG (reference sequence). CDR3 length: 14 residues. CDR3 bases read: TGTGCCTGGAGTACCGGGGCAACTAATGAAAAA. It yields the protein CAWSTGATNEK. The whole CDR3 sequence is CAWSTGATNEKLFF.

The CDR3 reads CASSVGQGTGELFF. The sequenced part of the CDR3 DNA is TGCGCCAGCAGCGTTGGACAGGGGACCGGGGAG. V and J are TRBV5-1 and TRBJ2-2, with 9 bases lining up with TRBD1. The read stops 3 residues short of the end of the CDR3; the missing end is completed from the germline J gene. The J segment lost 5 bases and the V segment lost 4 bases, leaving 3 bases of the junction unmatched. CDR3 size: 14 residues. Germline V gene data show CDR1 as SGHRS and CDR2 as YFSETQ.

Notes on this clone: The read finishes 3 residues shy of the CDR3 end, and the germline J gene is used to complete it. The chain combines TRBV5-1 with TRBJ1-4; 7 bases fit TRBD1. The CDR3 is 12 amino acids. The germline CDR1 and CDR2 sequences are SGHRS and YFSETQ. J was trimmed by 8 bases and V by 3 bases; bases with no gene match: 1. The covered CDR3 bases are TGCGCCAGCAGCTCAGGGGGAGAAAAA. This codes for CASSSGGEK. The entire CDR3 protein is CASSSGGEKLFF.

As regards this clone: The sequence runs out 3 residues before the end of the CDR3; the remainder is reconstructed from the germline J gene. The chain is built from TRBV7-8 and TRBJ2-7; D uncertain. Per the germline V gene, CDR1 is SGHVS and CDR2 is FQNEAQ. This CDR3 is 11 amino acids long. The V gene lost 2 bases and the J gene lost 6 bases, with 5 bases spanning the gap. The CDR3 sequence: CASSLPSEQYF. CDR3 DNA (partial): TGTGCCAGCAGCTTACCCAGCGAG.

For this clone: The read is 3 residues too short to cover the CDR3 end, so that end is filled in from the germline J gene. The rearrangement uses TRBV11-2 and TRBJ2-7; the D gene is possibly TRBD1 (6 bases). CDR1 and CDR2 (germline): SGHAT, FQNNGV. The CDR3 length is 14 residues. Trimming pared 1 base from V and 1 base from J, leaving 8 bases between. CDR3 DNA, as far as it was read: TGTGCCAGCAGCTTAGGTGACAGGTCCTACGAG. Its translation: CASSLGDRSYE. The entire CDR3 is CASSLGDRSYEQYF.

CDR3 sequence: CASSFGTGELFF. Incomplete CDR3 DNA: TGTGCCAGCAGCTTCGGCACCGGGGAG. The J gene is TRBJ2-2, the V gene TRBV7-3; D remains unclear. The CDR3 end falls 3 residues outside the read, so it is completed with the germline J gene. Germline CDR1 reads SGHTA; CDR2 reads FQGTGA. Trimming took 3 bases from V and 4 from J, leaving 3 bases between them. This CDR3 is 12 amino acids long. Based on the CDR3 plus reference TRBV7-3 and TRBJ2-2, the full variable domain is GAGVSQTPSNKVTEKGKYVELRCDPISGHTALYWYRQSLGQGPEFLIYFQGTGAADDSGLPNDRFFAVRPEGSVSTLKIQRTERGDSAVYLCASSFGTGELFFGEGSRLTVL.

As regards this clone: The sequenced fragment ends 3 residues before the CDR3 boundary, so the rest is inferred from the germline J gene. The chain couples TRBV7-3 to TRBJ2-2; a possible D gene is TRBD1 (5 bases). Germline V lookup: CDR1 SGHTA, CDR2 FQGTGA. CDR3 length: 15 residues. V lost 6 bases, J lost 2 bases, and 13 bases lay in between. The DNA read from the CDR3 is TGTGCCAGCAGGGTCGACAGCTCAAACACCGGGGAG. Translating gives CASRVDSSNTGE. The full CDR3 sequence reads CASRVDSSNTGELFF.

Concerning this clone itself: The CDR3 is cut off 3 residues early in the read; its end comes from the germline J gene. The V gene is TRBV7-9, the J gene TRBJ1-1; D is undetermined. Germline CDR1 and CDR2: SEHNR and FQNEAQ (reference sequence). The CDR3 has 14 residues. The V gene lost 6 bases and the J gene lost 1 base, with 12 bases spanning the gap. The sequenced CDR3 bases are TGTGCCAGCAGATACCTAACAGCGAACACTGAA. It codes for CASRYLTANTE. In full, the CDR3 is CASRYLTANTEAFF. The full variable domain, with the rest looked up from reference TRBV7-9 and TRBJ1-1, is DTGVSQNPRHKITKRGQNVTFRCDPISEHNRLYWYRQTLGQGPEFLTYFQNEAQLEKSRLLSDRFSAERPKGSFSTLEIQRTEQGDSAMYLCASRYLTANTEAFFGQGTRLTVV.

On this clone itself: The read ends 3 residues early relative to the CDR3; the germline J gene fills the gap. J is TRBJ2-7 and V is TRBV20-1; weak D call: TRBD2 (5 bases). Deletions cut 0 bases from V and 0 bases from J, with 18 bases between. CDR1 and CDR2 from the germline V gene are DFQATT and SNEGSKA (reference sequence). This CDR3 has 17 residues. CDR3 DNA, as far as it was read: TGCAGTGCTAGAGATCTGATTTACACTAGGAGCTCCTACGAG. It yields the protein CSARDLIYTRSSYE. The whole CDR3 sequence is CSARDLIYTRSSYEQYF.

As to this clone: Read sequence stops 3 residues before the CDR3 end, and the germline J gene provides the missing end. The J gene is TRBJ2-4, the V gene TRBV15; no definite D call. The CDR3 extends over 14 amino acids. V was clipped by 2 bases and J by 8 bases, with 13 bases between them. Germline CDR1 is LNHNV and CDR2 is YYDKDF (reference sequence). CDR3 DNA, as far as it was read: TGTGCCACCAGCAGACCGACCCGGGTGGACATT. It encodes CATSRPTRVDI. The CDR3 in its entirety is CATSRPTRVDIQYF.

Points on this clone: The read comes to an end 3 residues before the CDR3 does, leaving the germline J gene to fill in the end. The chain recombines TRBV19 with TRBJ1-5, with 9 bases fitting TRBD1. This CDR3 has 14 residues. Germline-derived CDR1 and CDR2 are LNHDA and SQIVND (reference sequence). J was trimmed by 3 bases and V by 6 bases; bases with no gene match: 3. Incomplete CDR3 DNA: TGTGCCAGTAGCGGGGACAGGGTCAATCAGCCC. It yields the protein CASSGDRVNQP. The whole CDR3 is CASSGDRVNQPQHF.

Of note for this clone: The CDR3 end falls 3 residues outside the read, so it is completed with the germline J gene. The rearrangement joins TRBV7-9 to TRBJ1-2; possibly TRBD1 for D (5 bases). The length of the CDR3 is 14 residues. Germline CDR1 and CDR2: SEHNR and FQNEAQ (reference sequence). The CDR3 sequence: CASSPGTASYDYTF. Incomplete CDR3 DNA: TGTGCCAGCAGCCCCGGGACTGCTTCCTACGAC.

Turning to this clone: The CDR3 end lies 3 residues beyond the end of the read and is filled in from the germline J gene. The chain employs TRBV7-9 and TRBJ2-4; the D is unclear. In germline, CDR1 is SEHNR, CDR2 FQNEAQ (reference sequence). The CDR3 loop spans 14 amino acids. CDR3 sequence reads: CASSLRVESYGQYF. The CDR3 bases that were read are TGTGCCAGCAGCTTAAGGGTGGAATCCTATGGT. Full variable domain (outside the CDR3, taken from reference TRBV7-9 and TRBJ2-4): DTGVSQNPRHKITKRGQNVTFRCDPISEHNRLYWYRQTLGQGPEFLTYFQNEAQLEKSRLLSDRFSAERPKGSFSTLEIQRTEQGDSAMYLCASSLRVESYGQYFGAGTRLSVL.

Remarks on this clone: The read falls 3 residues short of the CDR3 end, and the missing part is taken from the germline J gene. The rearrangement links TRBV5-1 to TRBJ1-2; a possible D gene is TRBD1 (6 bases). Germline CDR1 SGHRS, CDR2 YFSETQ. Trimming cost V 4 bases and J 2 bases, with 15 bases left between them. The CDR3 runs 15 residues. CDR3 bases read: TGCGCCAGCAGCCCAACACAGACAGGAAACTATGGC. It yields the protein CASSPTQTGNYG. The full CDR3 is CASSPTQTGNYGYTF.